This T cell receptor beta chain was recovered during a study of blood T cell repertoires in COVID-19. Authors' data handling: Amplification of reference gene primers provided the estimated nucleated cell counts. The repertoire was sequenced with immunoSEQ multiplex PCR; TCRdb's copy has only in-frame clones and lacks some. The V and J calls and the clone size are those of that table, but D and trimming were determined from the DNA. The table has about 160,000 clones, 75% to 90% seen once. The CDR3 covers 15 residues. V was clipped by 5 bases and J by 5 bases; unmatched bases: 10. Germline assignment: CDR1 LNHDA and CDR2 SQIVND (reference sequence).

The V call is TRBV19, the J call TRBJ2-5; the match to TRBD1 covers 8 bases. The sequencing input was peripheral blood. The TCR originated in a human donor with acute or convalescent COVID-19. The donor label of this sample is uncertain. This CDR3 reads CASSSSRGRVETQYF. CDR3 nucleotide sequence: TGTGCCAGTAGTTCCAGCAGGGGGCGCGTGGAGACCCAGTACTTC.